This T cell receptor (beta chain) was sequenced in a study of post-analysis software for immune sequencing data. Study results and caveats: Among 5 or 6 TRBV segments more frequent in patients than controls were TRBV5-6, TRBV5-1 and TRBV20-1. F measure grouped same-batch samples tightly together. Controls showed significantly higher normalized Chao1 diversity than did multiple sclerosis patients.

TCR beta cDNA libraries had unique molecular identifiers. TCRdb itself ran the PCR reads through MiXCR, one entry per CDR3 protein. The sample lists about 260,000 distinct CDR3 sequences; 36% were seen once. This CDR3 is 15 amino acids long. This clonotype appeared many times. As yet, its antigen is unknown. Germline is not matched at one junction end, which may reflect a read error. V is TRBV12-3 or TRBV12-4 and J is TRBJ2-5, with a possible D match to TRBD1 (5 bases). The sample was blood. The receptor comes from a girl aged 10 to 17 with multiple sclerosis. CDR3 in amino acids: CASSLVQQGQGTQYF. DNA for the CDR3: TGTGCCAGCAGTTTAGTGCAGCAGGGCCAAGGGACCCAGTACTTC.